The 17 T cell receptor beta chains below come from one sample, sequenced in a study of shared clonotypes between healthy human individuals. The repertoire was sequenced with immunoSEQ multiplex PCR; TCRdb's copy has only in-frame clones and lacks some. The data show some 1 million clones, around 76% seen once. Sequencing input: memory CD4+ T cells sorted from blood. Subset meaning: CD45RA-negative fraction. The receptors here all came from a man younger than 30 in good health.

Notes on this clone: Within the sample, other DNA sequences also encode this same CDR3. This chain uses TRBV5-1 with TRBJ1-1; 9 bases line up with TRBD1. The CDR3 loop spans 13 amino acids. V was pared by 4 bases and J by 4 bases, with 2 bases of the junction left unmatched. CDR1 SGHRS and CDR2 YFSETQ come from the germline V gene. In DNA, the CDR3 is TGCGCCAGCAGCGTGACAGGGGGCACTGAAGCTTTCTTT. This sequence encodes CASSVTGGTEAFF.

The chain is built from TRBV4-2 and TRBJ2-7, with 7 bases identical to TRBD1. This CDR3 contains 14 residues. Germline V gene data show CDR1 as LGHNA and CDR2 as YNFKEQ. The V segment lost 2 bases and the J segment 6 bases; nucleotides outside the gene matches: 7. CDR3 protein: CASSQRDREREQYF. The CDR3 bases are TGTGCCAGCAGCCAACGAGACAGGGAACGCGAGCAGTACTTC.

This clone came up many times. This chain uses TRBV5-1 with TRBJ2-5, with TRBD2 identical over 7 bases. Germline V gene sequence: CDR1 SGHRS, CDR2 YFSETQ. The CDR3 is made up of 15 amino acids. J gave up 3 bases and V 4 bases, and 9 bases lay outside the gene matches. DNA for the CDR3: TGCGCCAGCAGCCGGGGGGTGACACCCGAAGAGACCCAGTACTTC. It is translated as CASSRGVTPEETQYF.

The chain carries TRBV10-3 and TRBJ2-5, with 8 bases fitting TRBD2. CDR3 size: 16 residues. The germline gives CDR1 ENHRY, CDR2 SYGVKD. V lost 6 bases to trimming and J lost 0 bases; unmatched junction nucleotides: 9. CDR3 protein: CAISELREDYQETQYF. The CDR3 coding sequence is TGTGCCATCAGCGAGCTGCGGGAGGACTACCAAGAGACCCAGTACTTC.

In DNA form, the CDR3 reads TGTGCCAGCAGCTTAGGGGGGGGTCGCAGCTCCTACGAGCAGTACTTC. Amino acid sequence: CASSLGGGRSSYEQYF. The V gene is TRBV7-8, the J gene TRBJ2-7; 7 bases map to TRBD2. The CDR3 runs to 16 residues. The trim removed 1 base at V and 0 bases at J, leaving 6 bases unmatched. Per the germline V gene, CDR1 is SGHVS and CDR2 is FQNEAQ.

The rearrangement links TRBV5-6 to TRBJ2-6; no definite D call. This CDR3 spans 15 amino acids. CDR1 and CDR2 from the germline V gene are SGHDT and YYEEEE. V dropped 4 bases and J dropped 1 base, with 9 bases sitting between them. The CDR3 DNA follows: TGTGCCAGCAGCCCGTTGGGGTCTGGGGCCAACGTCCTGACTTTC. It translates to CASSPLGSGANVLTF.

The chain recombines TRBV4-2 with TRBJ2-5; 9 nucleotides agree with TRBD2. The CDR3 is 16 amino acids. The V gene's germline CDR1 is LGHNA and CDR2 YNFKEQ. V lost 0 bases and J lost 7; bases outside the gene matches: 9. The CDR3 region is CASSQDRPSGVGTQYF. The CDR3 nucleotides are TGTGCCAGCAGCCAAGATCGGCCTAGCGGGGTTGGGACCCAGTACTTC.

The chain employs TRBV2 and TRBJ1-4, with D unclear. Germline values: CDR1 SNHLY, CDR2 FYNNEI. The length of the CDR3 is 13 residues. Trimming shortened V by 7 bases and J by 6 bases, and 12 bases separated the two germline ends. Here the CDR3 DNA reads TGTGCCAGCATTAGTGAGGAATATGAAAAACTGTTTTTT. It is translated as CASISEEYEKLFF.

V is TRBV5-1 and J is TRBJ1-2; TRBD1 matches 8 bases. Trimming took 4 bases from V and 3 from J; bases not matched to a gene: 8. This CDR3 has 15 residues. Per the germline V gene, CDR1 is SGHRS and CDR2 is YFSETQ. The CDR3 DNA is TGCGCCAGCAGCGCCGAAACAGGGGGGTACTATGGCTACACCTTC. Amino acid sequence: CASSAETGGYYGYTF.

The DNA for the CDR3 is TGTGCCAGCAGCGGAACAGGGGGTGGAGATGGCTACACCTTC. The encoded protein is CASSGTGGGDGYTF. The chain carries TRBV6-1 and TRBJ1-2; 8 nucleotides agree with TRBD1. Looked up from germline, CDR1 is MNHNS and CDR2 is SASEGT. The CDR3 is 14 amino acids. V trimming: 6 bases; J trimming: 6 bases; junction bases outside the gene matches: 9.

CDR3 sequence reads: CASSSDGRSGELFF. The DNA for the CDR3 is TGTGCCAGCAGCTCGGACGGGCGATCCGGGGAGCTGTTTTTT. This chain links TRBV7-2 with TRBJ2-2; no firm D call. The V end lost 4 bases, the J end lost 6 bases, and 12 bases lay between the germline ends. Germline V lookup: CDR1 SGHTA, CDR2 FQGNSA. CDR3 length: 14 amino acids.

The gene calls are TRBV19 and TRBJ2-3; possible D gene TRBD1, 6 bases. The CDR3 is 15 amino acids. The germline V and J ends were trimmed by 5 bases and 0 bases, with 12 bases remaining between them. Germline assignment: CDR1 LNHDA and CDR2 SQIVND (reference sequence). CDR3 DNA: TGTGCCAGTAGTTCACGACAGGTTAGCACAGATACGCAGTATTTT. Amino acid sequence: CASSSRQVSTDTQYF.

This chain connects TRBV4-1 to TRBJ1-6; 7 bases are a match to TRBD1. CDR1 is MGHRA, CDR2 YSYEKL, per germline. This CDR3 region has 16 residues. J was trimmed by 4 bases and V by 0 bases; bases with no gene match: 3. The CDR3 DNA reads TGCGCCAGCAGCCAAGACTGGACAGGTTATAATTCACCCCTCCACTTT. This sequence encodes CASSQDWTGYNSPLHF.

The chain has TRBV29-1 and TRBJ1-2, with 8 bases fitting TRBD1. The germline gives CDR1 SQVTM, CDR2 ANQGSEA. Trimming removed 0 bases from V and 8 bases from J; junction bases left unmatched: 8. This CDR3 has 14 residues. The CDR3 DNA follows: TGCAGCGTTGAAGATCGCCAGGGGGCTCGAGGCTACACCTTC. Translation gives CSVEDRQGARGYTF. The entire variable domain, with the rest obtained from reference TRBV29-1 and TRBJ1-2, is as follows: SAVISQKPSRDICQRGTSLTIQCQVDSQVTMMFWYRQQPGQSLTLIATANQGSEATYESGFVIDKFPISRPNLTFSTLTVSNMSPEDSSIYLCSVEDRQGARGYTFGSGTRLTVV.

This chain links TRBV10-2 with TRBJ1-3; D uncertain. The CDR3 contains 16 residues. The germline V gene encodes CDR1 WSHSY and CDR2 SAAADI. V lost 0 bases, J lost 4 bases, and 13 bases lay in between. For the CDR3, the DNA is TGCGCCAGCAGTGAGTCCCGGATAAATGCGGGAAACACCATATATTTT. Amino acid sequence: CASSESRINAGNTIYF.

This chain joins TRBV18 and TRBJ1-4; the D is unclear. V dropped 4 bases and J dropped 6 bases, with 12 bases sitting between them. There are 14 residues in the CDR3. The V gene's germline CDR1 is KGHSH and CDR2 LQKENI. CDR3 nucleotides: TGTGCCAGCTCACAGGGCCCCGGGGATGAAAAACTGTTTTTT. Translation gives CASSQGPGDEKLFF. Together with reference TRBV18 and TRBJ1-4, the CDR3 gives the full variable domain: NAGVMQNPRHLVRRRGQEARLRCSPMKGHSHVYWYRQLPEEGLKFMVYLQKENIIDESGMPKERFSAEFPKEGPSILRIQQVVRGDSAAYFCASSQGPGDEKLFFGSGTQLSVL.

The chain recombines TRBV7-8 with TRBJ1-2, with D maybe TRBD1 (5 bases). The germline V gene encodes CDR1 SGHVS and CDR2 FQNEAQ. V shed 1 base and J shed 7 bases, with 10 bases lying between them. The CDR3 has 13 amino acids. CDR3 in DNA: TGTGCCAGCAGCTTAGTTACGGGGGTTGGCTACACCTTC. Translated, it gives CASSLVTGVGYTF.